The rows below give T cell receptor beta chains drawn from one sample of a study of cytomegalovirus exposure and HLA in healthy donors. Assay: immunoSEQ multiplex PCR; the TCRdb copy retains only in-frame clones and omits some. Of 150,000 or so clones detected, around nine tenths appear once; the ten largest clones hold 2.7%. Input material: PBMCs. All receptors come from a man younger than 35 in good health and CMV-seropositive. CDR3s include the opening cysteine and the closing phenylalanine or tryptophan. D genes are given only for firm matches. Not all rows give a size; the values are once, few, many and, for expanded clones, a class.

v_gene: TRBV9
j_gene: TRBJ1-2
d_gene: TRBD1
abundance: -
CDR3aa: CASSVGAGGYYGYTF
CDR3nt: TGTGCCAGCAGCGTAGGGGCAGGGGGCTACTATGGCTACACCTTC

v_gene: TRBV27
j_gene: TRBJ2-2
d_gene: TRBD1
abundance: -
CDR3aa: CASSFSQGAGELFF
CDR3nt: TGTGCCAGCAGTTTCTCCCAGGGGGCCGGGGAGCTGTTTTTT

v_gene: TRBV4-3
j_gene: TRBJ1-4
d_gene: -
abundance: -
CDR3aa: CASSQDSEGRYEKLFF
CDR3nt: TGCGCCAGCAGCCAAGATTCCGAGGGCCGTTACGAAAAACTGTTTTTT

v_gene: TRBV4-3
j_gene: TRBJ2-6
d_gene: -
abundance: -
CDR3aa: CASTLKVSQGLLYSGANVLTF
CDR3nt: TGCGCCAGCACCCTGAAGGTAAGTCAGGGATTACTCTACTCTGGGGCCAACGTCCTGACTTTC

v_gene: TRBV6-5
j_gene: TRBJ1-3
d_gene: TRBD1
abundance: -
CDR3aa: CASSPDRGSGNTIYF
CDR3nt: TGTGCCAGCAGCCCCGACAGGGGCTCTGGAAACACCATATATTTT

v_gene: TRBV7-9
j_gene: TRBJ1-6
d_gene: TRBD1
abundance: once
CDR3aa: CASSWDRAHSPLHF
CDR3nt: TGTGCCAGCAGCTGGGACAGGGCTCATTCACCCCTCCACTTT

v_gene: TRBV7-2
j_gene: TRBJ1-5
d_gene: -
abundance: -
CDR3aa: CASSFSGLGNQPQHF
CDR3nt: TGTGCCAGCAGCTTCTCAGGGTTAGGCAATCAGCCCCAGCATTTT

v_gene: TRBV6-1
j_gene: TRBJ2-3
d_gene: TRBD2
abundance: -
CDR3aa: CASSEAASGGWSDTQYF
CDR3nt: TGTGCCAGCAGTGAAGCAGCTAGCGGGGGGTGGTCAGATACGCAGTATTTT

v_gene: TRBV6-1
j_gene: TRBJ2-1
d_gene: TRBD1
abundance: -
CDR3aa: CASREEGTGRDEQFF
CDR3nt: TGTGCCAGCAGGGAAGAAGGGACAGGGCGCGATGAGCAGTTCTTC

v_gene: TRBV11-3
j_gene: TRBJ2-3
d_gene: -
abundance: -
CDR3aa: CASSAKTGDTDTQYF
CDR3nt: TGTGCCAGCAGCGCGAAAACCGGGGACACAGATACGCAGTATTTT

v_gene: TRBV7-9
j_gene: TRBJ2-7
d_gene: -
abundance: -
CDR3aa: CASSFGYSRLTYEQYF
CDR3nt: TGTGCCAGCAGCTTTGGCTACTCCAGGCTCACCTACGAGCAGTACTTC

v_gene: TRBV27
j_gene: TRBJ2-2
d_gene: -
abundance: -
CDR3aa: CASSPNPTGVTGELFF
CDR3nt: TGTGCCAGCAGTCCAAACCCCACGGGGGTCACCGGGGAGCTGTTTTTT

v_gene: TRBV9
j_gene: TRBJ1-1
d_gene: -
abundance: -
CDR3aa: CASSGGGVNTEAFF
CDR3nt: TGTGCCAGCAGCGGAGGGGGAGTGAACACTGAAGCTTTCTTT

v_gene: TRBV27
j_gene: TRBJ1-2
d_gene: -
abundance: -
CDR3aa: CASSLSPVYGYTF
CDR3nt: TGTGCCAGCAGTTTATCCCCCGTTTATGGCTACACCTTC

v_gene: TRBV11-2
j_gene: TRBJ1-1
d_gene: TRBD1
abundance: -
CDR3aa: CASSRQGGNTEAFF
CDR3nt: TGTGCCAGCAGCAGACAGGGGGGGAACACTGAAGCTTTCTTT

v_gene: TRBV7-9
j_gene: TRBJ1-5
d_gene: -
abundance: -
CDR3aa: CASSLPGNQPQHF
CDR3nt: TGTGCCAGCAGCTTACCAGGAAATCAGCCCCAGCATTTT

v_gene: TRBV5-4
j_gene: TRBJ1-1
d_gene: -
abundance: -
CDR3aa: CASTPMGAGTEAFF
CDR3nt: TGTGCCAGCACTCCAATGGGGGCCGGAACTGAAGCTTTCTTT

v_gene: TRBV7-9
j_gene: TRBJ2-5
d_gene: TRBD2
abundance: -
CDR3aa: CASSPAAGAETQYF
CDR3nt: TGTGCCAGCAGCCCCGCAGCGGGAGCGGAGACCCAGTACTTC

v_gene: TRBV27
j_gene: TRBJ2-7
d_gene: -
abundance: -
CDR3aa: CASSKSQGNEQYF
CDR3nt: TGTGCCAGCAGTAAATCACAGGGCAACGAGCAGTACTTC

v_gene: TRBV5-1
j_gene: TRBJ2-3
d_gene: TRBD2
abundance: -
CDR3aa: CASSRVAGGLTDTQYF
CDR3nt: TGCGCCAGCAGTAGGGTAGCGGGGGGACTTACAGATACGCAGTATTTT

v_gene: TRBV6-5
j_gene: TRBJ1-1
d_gene: -
abundance: -
CDR3aa: CASSYTGTTNTEAFF
CDR3nt: TGTGCCAGCAGTTACACCGGGACAACGAACACTGAAGCTTTCTTT

v_gene: TRBV28
j_gene: TRBJ2-3
d_gene: TRBD2
abundance: -
CDR3aa: CASSFPREGLTDTQYF
CDR3nt: TGTGCCAGCAGTTTCCCGCGGGAGGGCCTTACAGATACGCAGTATTTT

v_gene: TRBV6-6
j_gene: TRBJ1-2
d_gene: TRBD1
abundance: few
CDR3aa: CASSVDRGMGYGYTF
CDR3nt: TGTGCCAGCAGTGTTGACAGGGGCATGGGCTATGGCTACACCTTC

v_gene: TRBV5-6
j_gene: TRBJ2-7
d_gene: TRBD2
abundance: -
CDR3aa: CASSSLTGPAGGPYEQYF
CDR3nt: TGTGCCAGCAGCTCACTGACAGGGCCAGCGGGAGGGCCCTACGAGCAGTACTTC

v_gene: TRBV25-1
j_gene: TRBJ2-1
d_gene: TRBD2
abundance: -
CDR3aa: CASSDVAGSSYNEQFF
CDR3nt: TGTGCCAGCAGCGATGTAGCGGGAAGCTCCTACAATGAGCAGTTCTTC

v_gene: TRBV13
j_gene: TRBJ2-7
d_gene: -
abundance: once
CDR3aa: CASSARGIPYEQYF
CDR3nt: TGTGCCAGCAGCGCTAGGGGGATTCCCTACGAGCAGTACTTC

v_gene: TRBV2
j_gene: TRBJ1-2
d_gene: -
abundance: -
CDR3aa: CASSERGFNYGYTF
CDR3nt: TGTGCCAGCAGTGAAAGGGGGTTTAACTATGGCTACACCTTC

v_gene: TRBV7-7
j_gene: TRBJ2-1
d_gene: -
abundance: -
CDR3aa: CASFRSEGSYNEQFF
CDR3nt: TGTGCTAGTTTCCGATCGGAGGGGTCCTACAATGAGCAGTTCTTC

v_gene: TRBV7-2
j_gene: TRBJ2-1
d_gene: TRBD2
abundance: -
CDR3aa: CASRETSGGAGEQFF
CDR3nt: TGTGCCAGCAGGGAGACTAGCGGGGGGGCAGGGGAGCAGTTCTTC

v_gene: TRBV9
j_gene: TRBJ1-5
d_gene: -
abundance: -
CDR3aa: CASSVSGNQPQHF
CDR3nt: TGTGCCAGCAGCGTAAGCGGGAATCAGCCCCAGCATTTT

v_gene: TRBV21-1
j_gene: TRBJ2-3
d_gene: -
abundance: once
CDR3aa: CASSSPCQVATDTQYF
CDR3nt: TGTGCCAGCAGCAGCCCCTGCCAGGTGGCCACAGATACGCAGTATTTT

v_gene: TRBV4-3
j_gene: TRBJ2-7
d_gene: -
abundance: -
CDR3aa: CASSQVWRSEFAYEQYF
CDR3nt: TGCGCCAGCAGCCAAGTATGGCGGTCAGAATTTGCCTACGAGCAGTACTTC

v_gene: TRBV14
j_gene: TRBJ2-1
d_gene: -
abundance: -
CDR3aa: CASSGRGSSYNEQFF
CDR3nt: TGTGCCAGCAGCGGACGAGGGAGCTCCTACAATGAGCAGTTCTTC

v_gene: TRBV16
j_gene: TRBJ1-6
d_gene: TRBD1
abundance: -
CDR3aa: CASSQSPPNRDRGRTYNSPLHF
CDR3nt: TGTGCCAGCAGCCAATCCCCCCCGAACCGGGACAGGGGAAGAACCTATAATTCACCCCTCCACTTT

v_gene: TRBV7-3
j_gene: TRBJ2-3
d_gene: -
abundance: -
CDR3aa: CASSLGWGEDTDTQYF
CDR3nt: TGTGCCAGCAGCCTAGGATGGGGGGAAGACACAGATACGCAGTATTTT

v_gene: TRBV9
j_gene: TRBJ2-2
d_gene: TRBD1
abundance: -
CDR3aa: CASSVLGQGAGELFF
CDR3nt: TGTGCCAGCAGCGTCCTCGGACAGGGGGCCGGGGAGCTGTTTTTT

v_gene: TRBV5-1
j_gene: TRBJ2-1
d_gene: TRBD1
abundance: -
CDR3aa: CASSPGDRGSNEQFF
CDR3nt: TGCGCCAGCAGCCCGGGGGACAGGGGAAGCAATGAGCAGTTCTTC

v_gene: TRBV2
j_gene: TRBJ2-7
d_gene: TRBD1
abundance: -
CDR3aa: CATAGTGAYEQYF
CDR3nt: TGTGCCACGGCCGGGACAGGGGCCTACGAGCAGTACTTC